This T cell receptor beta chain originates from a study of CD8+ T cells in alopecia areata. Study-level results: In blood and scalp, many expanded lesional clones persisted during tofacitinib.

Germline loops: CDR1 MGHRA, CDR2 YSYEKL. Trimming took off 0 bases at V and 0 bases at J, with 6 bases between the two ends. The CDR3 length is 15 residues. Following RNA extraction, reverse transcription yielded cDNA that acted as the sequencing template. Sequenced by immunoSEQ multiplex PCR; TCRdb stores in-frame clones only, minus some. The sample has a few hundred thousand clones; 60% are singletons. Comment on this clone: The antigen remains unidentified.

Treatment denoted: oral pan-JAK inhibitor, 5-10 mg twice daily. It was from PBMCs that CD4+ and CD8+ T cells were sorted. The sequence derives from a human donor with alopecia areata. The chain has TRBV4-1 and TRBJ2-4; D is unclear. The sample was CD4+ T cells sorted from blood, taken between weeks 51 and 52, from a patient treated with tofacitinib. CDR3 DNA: TGCGCCAGCAGCCAAGATCCCCTAGCCAAAAACATTCAGTACTTC. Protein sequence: CASSQDPLAKNIQYF.